This is a list of T cell receptor beta chains from one sample in a study of T cells in Graves' hyperthyroidism and ophthalmopathy. TCRdb re-called the multiplex PCR reads with MiXCR, one entry per CDR3 protein. The data show around 35,000 distinct CDR3 sequences, roughly 52% seen once. The sequencing input was blood. The receptors here all came from a man aged 40-50 years with Graves' ophthalmopathy. Each CDR3 is given with its conserved first and last residue. A D gene is named only where the DNA matches it firmly. Some rows have no size entry. The others give once, few or many, or a class for an expanded clone.

d_gene	j_gene	abundance	v_gene	CDR3nt	CDR3aa
TRBD1	TRBJ2-5	-	TRBV29-1	TGCAGCGTTGAAAGGTCGGGACAGGGTTCGGAGACCCAGTACTTC	CSVERSGQGSETQYF
-	TRBJ1-3	-	TRBV5-4	TGTGCCAGCAGCTCGTTCGATAGGGAAAACACCATATATTTT	CASSSFDRENTIYF
-	TRBJ2-5	many	TRBV5-4	TGTGCCAGCAGCCCGGGACACGAGGAGACCCAGTACTTC	CASSPGHEETQYF
-	TRBJ1-4	once	TRBV6-6	TGTGCCAGCAGTCCTCGTTGGGAAAAACTGTTTTTT	CASSPRWEKLFF
-	TRBJ1-4	many	TRBV18	TGTGCCAGCTCGCCGGGGGATGAAAAACTGTTTTTT	CASSPGDEKLFF
TRBD1	TRBJ2-1	many	TRBV14	TGTGCCAGCAGTCAACGATGGGACAGGGCCTACAATGAGCAGTTCTTC	CASSQRWDRAYNEQFF
-	TRBJ1-3	-	TRBV4-2	TGTGCCAGCAGCCAGACCTCTGGAAACATCATATATTTT	CASSQTSGNIIYF
TRBD1	TRBJ2-3	-	TRBV7-3	TGTGCCAGCAGCCCGACAGGGACGTTCGCAGGTACGCAGTATTTT	CASSPTGTFAGTQYF
TRBD2	TRBJ2-3	many	TRBV7-2	TGTGCCAGCAGCTTAGGACTAGCGGGGCCCACAGATACGCAGTATTTT	CASSLGLAGPTDTQYF
-	TRBJ2-1	-	TRBV20-1	TGCAGTGCTAGAGACCTGGGGAACCTCAATGAGCAGTTCTTC	CSARDLGNLNEQFF
-	TRBJ1-1	-	TRBV11-2	TGTGCCAGCAGCTTAGAACGGGTCTTCACTGAAGCTTCCTTT	CASSLERVFTEASF
TRBD2	TRBJ2-7	-	TRBV24-1	TGTGCCACCAGTGATTTGAAGACTAGCGGGGGGTACGAGCAGTACTTC	CATSDLKTSGGYEQYF
TRBD1	TRBJ1-1	many	TRBV6-1	TGTGCCAGCAGTTTTAGACAGGGTAACACTGAAGCTTTCTTT	CASSFRQGNTEAFF
-	TRBJ2-5	many	TRBV2	TGTGCCAGCAGCGCTAGAGAGACCCAGTACTTC	CASSARETQYF
TRBD1	TRBJ1-2	many	TRBV5-4	TGTGCCAGCAGATACGGACAGGGTCGGGGCTACACCTTC	CASRYGQGRGYTF
TRBD1	TRBJ2-5	many	TRBV3-1	TGTGCCAGCAGCCGGACAGGTCAAGAGACCCAGTACTTC	CASSRTGQETQYF
-	TRBJ2-1	medium-sized	TRBV24-1	TGTGCCACCAGCCTTTCGGGGTTATACAATGAGCAGTTCTTC	CATSLSGLYNEQFF
TRBD1	TRBJ2-2	-	TRBV20-1	TGCAGTGCTCCACGGACAGGGGTGAACACCGGGGAGCTGTTTTTT	CSAPRTGVNTGELFF
TRBD1	TRBJ2-7	many	TRBV4-1	TGCGCCAGCAGCCAACCTGGGGCCCGGGACAGATCCTACGAGCAGTACTTC	CASSQPGARDRSYEQYF
-	TRBJ2-7	-	TRBV7-9	TGTGCCAGCAGCTTACTTGGGAATACCGGGGAGCTGTACTTC	CASSLLGNTGELYF
-	TRBJ2-2	many	TRBV5-4	TGTGCCAGCAGCACCCGGACAGCCGGGAACACCGGGGAGCTGTTTTTT	CASSTRTAGNTGELFF
TRBD2	TRBJ2-4	-	TRBV5-5	TGTGCCAGCAGCTTGCCGGGGGGGGAAAACAGTCAGTACTTC	CASSLPGGENSQYF
-	TRBJ1-4	-	TRBV29-1	TGCAGCGTTGAATCTTCAGGGACTAATGAAAAATTGTTTTTT	CSVESSGTNEKLFF
TRBD2	TRBJ2-1	-	TRBV29-1	TGCAGCAGTAGGACTAGCGAGCACAATGAGCAGTTCTTC	CSSRTSEHNEQFF
TRBD1	TRBJ1-6	once	TRBV20-1	TGCAGTGCAACACCGGGACAGGGAGCATCCTATAATTCACCCCTCCACTTT	CSATPGQGASYNSPLHF
-	TRBJ2-7	medium-sized	TRBV7-6	TGTGCCAGCAGCCCGGGACGTGAGCAGTACTTC	CASSPGREQYF
-	TRBJ1-2	many	TRBV19	TGTGCCAGTACCCAGGACATAAACTATGGCTACACCTTC	CASTQDINYGYTF
-	TRBJ2-5	many	TRBV4-1	TGCGCCAGCAGCCAAGTACCAGGGCCGGAGGAGACCCAGTACTTC	CASSQVPGPEETQYF
TRBD2	TRBJ2-1	few	TRBV3-1	TGTGCCAGCAGCCCCGGGACTAGCGGGGGGGGCGCCTACAATGAGCAGTTCTTC	CASSPGTSGGGAYNEQFF
TRBD2	TRBJ2-2	-	TRBV24-1	TGTGCCACCAGCGATTTGGGGACTAGCGGCACAACCGGGGAGCTGTTTTTT	CATSDLGTSGTTGELFF
-	TRBJ2-3	-	TRBV5-1	TGCGCTAGCAGCTTCAGCGATGCGCAGTATTTT	CASSFSDAQYF
-	TRBJ2-2	many	TRBV2	TGTGCCAGCAGTGAATCGGCCCCGCCAACCGGGGAGCTGTTTTTT	CASSESAPPTGELFF
-	TRBJ1-1	many	TRBV7-9	TGTGCCAGCAGCTTATTGATGAACACTGAAGCTTTCTTT	CASSLLMNTEAFF
TRBD2	TRBJ2-3	many	TRBV3-1	TGTGCCAGCAGCCAGGGACTAGCGCGCACAGATACGCAGTATTTT	CASSQGLARTDTQYF
TRBD1	TRBJ1-1	many	TRBV19	TGTGCCAGCAAGACAGGGGCTGGCGGCACTGAAGCTTTCTTT	CASKTGAGGTEAFF
-	TRBJ2-5	-	TRBV20-1	TGCAGTGCTAGAGCCCTGGGGCCGTCGGAGACCCAGTACTTC	CSARALGPSETQYF
-	TRBJ2-7	medium-sized	TRBV5-8	TGTGCCAGCAGTCTAAACTCCTACGAGCAGTACTTC	CASSLNSYEQYF
-	TRBJ2-7	many	TRBV5-1	TGCGCCAGCAGCTTGGATTGGGCGGCGGATGTCGAGCAGTACTTC	CASSLDWAADVEQYF
-	TRBJ1-2	-	TRBV2	TGTGCCAGCAATGGCCGACAGTTTGGGGGTGGCTACACCTTC	CASNGRQFGGGYTF
TRBD2	TRBJ2-4	many	TRBV7-2	TGTGCCAGCAGCGTTAGGGGTAGCGGGGACATTCAGTACTTC	CASSVRGSGDIQYF
TRBD2	TRBJ2-1	once	TRBV7-9	TGTGCCAGCAGCCCGGGACTAGAAGGTGAGCAGTTCTTC	CASSPGLEGEQFF
TRBD2	TRBJ2-3	many	TRBV6-5	TGTGCCAGCAGTGACACTTTAGCGGGGCGGACGCAGTATTTT	CASSDTLAGRTQYF
-	TRBJ1-2	medium-sized	TRBV29-1	TGCAGCGTGTTTAACAGGGCTAGTGGCTACACCTTC	CSVFNRASGYTF
TRBD2	TRBJ2-3	many	TRBV5-1	TGCGCCAGCAGCTTGGGCCGGACTAGCGGTAGCACAGATACGCAGTATTTT	CASSLGRTSGSTDTQYF
TRBD2	TRBJ2-2	-	TRBV7-4	TGTGCCAGCAGCTTTAGGCGGGGGTTGTTTTTT	CASSFRRGLFF
-	TRBJ1-1	many	TRBV7-9	TGTGCCAGCAGCTTAACAGAAGGTACTGAAGCTTTCTTT	CASSLTEGTEAFF
-	TRBJ2-1	many	TRBV28	TGTGCCAGCGTTCGGGGCAATGAGCAGTTCTTC	CASVRGNEQFF
-	TRBJ2-1	many	TRBV6-5	TGTGCCAGCACCCCTGGCAGGAGTCTCTACAATGAGCAGTTCTTC	CASTPGRSLYNEQFF
TRBD2	TRBJ2-7	-	TRBV7-2	TGTGCCAGCAGCTCCGTTAGCGGGAGCTCCTACGAGCAGTACTTC	CASSSVSGSSYEQYF
-	TRBJ2-1	once	TRBV19	TGTGCCAGTAGTACGCTAAGCACAGATACGCAGTTCTTC	CASSTLSTDTQFF
-	TRBJ2-7	-	TRBV7-4	-	CASSFYICSARNPGPVGEQYF
-	TRBJ1-2	-	TRBV10-3	TGTGCCATCAGTTCCCCCCCTGGCTACACCTTT	CAISSPPGYTF
TRBD2	TRBJ2-1	-	TRBV2	TGTGCCAGCAGTGATCCTACTGGCGGGAGTCATAATGAGCAGCTCTTC	CASSDPTGGSHNEQLF
-	TRBJ2-5	-	TRBV7-3	TGTGCCAGCAGCTTAAGTGTCATCGAGACCCAGTACTTC	CASSLSVIETQYF